This is a list of T cell receptor beta chains from one sample in a study of cytomegalovirus exposure and HLA in healthy donors. Libraries were prepared by immunoSEQ multiplex PCR; TCRdb keeps only in-frame clonotypes and omits some of them. Found here are roughly 78,000 clones, less than 75% of them singletons; the top ten hold less than 7.5%. The material sequenced was PBMCs. These receptor sequences come from a man younger than 40 in good health and CMV-seropositive. Each CDR3 is given with its conserved first and last residue. The order of the fields is J gene, V gene, D gene, clone size, CDR3 protein, CDR3 DNA. The D gene is left open where the match is weak. Clone sizes are given selectively: once, few, many, or a class where the clone is expanded.

TRBJ2-3	TRBV5-4	-	-	CASSPEAPDTQYF	TGTGCCAGCAGCCCAGAAGCGCCAGATACGCAGTATTTT
TRBJ2-7	TRBV28	TRBD1	-	CASSPQGQISSYEQYF	TGTGCCAGCAGTCCCCAGGGACAGATTAGCTCCTACGAGCAGTACTTC
TRBJ2-5	TRBV6-1	TRBD2	medium-sized	CASSELAGGQETQYF	TGTGCCAGCAGTGAACTAGCGGGGGGGCAAGAGACCCAGTACTTC
TRBJ2-3	TRBV28	TRBD2	-	CASSFGRLAGSLGDTQYF	TGTGCCAGCAGTTTTGGTCGGTTAGCGGGCTCCCTAGGAGATACGCAGTATTTT
TRBJ2-7	TRBV5-5	-	-	CASSSQGSSYEQYF	TGTGCCAGCAGCTCGCAGGGTAGCTCCTACGAGCAGTACTTC
TRBJ2-7	TRBV29-1	TRBD2	-	CSVWGGMDYEQYF	TGCAGCGTCTGGGGGGGGATGGATTACGAGCAGTACTTC
TRBJ2-1	TRBV4-3	TRBD2	-	CASSHGLAVSYNEQFF	TGCGCCAGCAGCCATGGACTAGCGGTCTCCTACAATGAGCAGTTCTTC
TRBJ2-1	TRBV4-3	TRBD2	-	CASSQAGTSAYNEQFF	TGCGCCAGCAGCCAAGCCGGGACTAGTGCCTACAATGAGCAGTTCTTC
TRBJ2-3	TRBV29-1	-	-	CSAANRDTQYF	TGCAGCGCTGCCAACAGGGATACGCAGTATTTT
TRBJ2-3	TRBV2	TRBD2	-	CASSEGGGSPGTDTQYF	TGTGCCAGCAGTGAAGGGGGCGGGAGTCCAGGCACAGATACGCAGTATTTT
TRBJ2-2	TRBV29-1	TRBD2	-	CSGGMASGSTGELFF	TGCAGCGGGGGGATGGCTAGCGGGAGTACCGGGGAGCTGTTTTTT
TRBJ2-4	TRBV4-1	-	-	CASSQEEGEGPKNIQYF	TGCGCCAGCAGCCAAGAAGAGGGCGAGGGCCCCAAAAACATTCAGTACTTC
TRBJ2-7	TRBV28	TRBD2	-	CASSLPGTSGWRVSYEQYF	TGTGCCAGCAGTTTACCCGGGACTAGCGGGTGGAGGGTGTCCTACGAGCAGTACTTC
TRBJ2-3	TRBV2	-	-	CASRVADTQYF	TGTGCCAGCAGGGTAGCGGATACGCAGTATTTT
TRBJ1-5	TRBV7-9	-	-	CASNWGDQPQHF	TGTGCCAGCAATTGGGGGGACCAGCCCCAGCATTTT
TRBJ1-2	TRBV9	TRBD1	few	CASRDRVTLGYTF	TGTGCCAGCCGGGACAGGGTTACGCTGGGCTACACCTTC
TRBJ1-1	TRBV4-1	-	few	CASSPAGGGGTEAFF	TGCGCCAGCAGCCCAGCCGGGGGGGGAGGTACTGAAGCTTTCTTT
TRBJ2-7	TRBV13	-	once	CASSLGGLAGGLYGQYF	TGTGCCAGCAGCTTAGGCGGTTTGGCCGGGGGGCTCTACGGGCAGTACTTC
TRBJ1-5	TRBV5-8	TRBD1	-	CASSFGQGARPQHF	TGTGCCAGCAGCTTTGGACAGGGCGCAAGGCCCCAGCATTTT
TRBJ2-7	TRBV15	TRBD1	few	CATSLETGTEQYF	TGTGCCACCAGCCTCGAGACAGGGACCGAGCAGTACTTC
TRBJ1-1	TRBV18	TRBD1	few	CASSLEQGDTEAFF	TGTGCCAGCTCGCTAGAACAGGGGGACACTGAAGCTTTCTTT
TRBJ2-7	TRBV18	TRBD2	few	CASSPGTSGSYEQYF	TGTGCCAGCTCACCCGGGACTAGCGGATCCTACGAGCAGTACTTC
TRBJ2-3	TRBV5-4	-	-	CAVEGRVTDTQYF	TGTGCCGTAGAGGGTAGGGTCACAGATACGCAGTATTTT
TRBJ1-3	TRBV6-1	-	-	CASSEGQGAGNTIYF	TGTGCCAGCAGTGAGGGGCAGGGTGCAGGAAACACCATATATTTT
TRBJ2-3	TRBV6-6	-	-	CASSYSSDTQYF	TGTGCCAGCAGTTACTCGAGTGATACGCAGTATTTT
TRBJ1-6	TRBV6-1	-	-	CASSPRGSPNSPLHF	TGTGCCAGCAGTCCCCGAGGCAGCCCCAATTCACCCCTCCACTTT
TRBJ2-1	TRBV4-3	-	-	CASSVRGGGSYNEQFF	TGCGCCAGCAGTGTCCGTGGCGGAGGCTCCTACAATGAGCAGTTCTTC
TRBJ2-2	TRBV10-3	-	once	CAIAEKDRNTGELFF	TGTGCCATTGCCGAGAAGGACAGGAACACCGGGGAGCTGTTTTTT
TRBJ1-5	TRBV7-9	-	-	CASSFGASNQPQHF	TGTGCCAGCAGCTTTGGGGCTAGCAATCAGCCCCAGCATTTT
TRBJ1-1	TRBV27	-	-	CASSFSRNTEAFF	TGTGCCAGCAGTTTTTCCAGGAACACTGAAGCTTTCTTT
TRBJ2-3	TRBV12-5	TRBD1	-	CASGLVLGQGTDTQYF	TGTGCTAGTGGTTTGGTACTGGGACAGGGGACAGATACGCAGTATTTT
TRBJ2-7	TRBV5-1	TRBD1	few	CASSPRPGQGSYEQYF	TGCGCCAGCAGCCCTAGACCGGGACAGGGTTCCTACGAGCAGTACTTC
TRBJ1-5	TRBV6-6	-	-	CASSYSSYSNQPQHF	TGTGCCAGCAGTTACTCGTCTTATAGCAATCAGCCCCAGCATTTT
TRBJ2-7	TRBV29-1	-	-	CSVVTYEQYF	TGCAGCGTTGTAACCTACGAGCAGTACTTC
TRBJ2-2	TRBV30	-	few	CAWSVPAGAYTGELFF	TGTGCCTGGAGTGTACCGGCGGGGGCCTACACCGGGGAGCTGTTTTTT
TRBJ1-1	TRBV28	TRBD1	-	CASGTAIPNTEAFF	TGTGCCAGTGGGACAGCTATACCGAACACTGAAGCTTTCTTT